This T cell receptor (beta chain) was retrieved from a study of control samples from healthy donors and cancer patients. Clones were sequenced by immunoSEQ multiplex PCR, and TCRdb holds only the in-frame ones, with some missing. The sample holds approximately 87,000 clones, 90% to 95% seen once. CDR3 length: 15 amino acids. V was trimmed by 0 bases and J by 6 bases, leaving 14 bases between them. Germline-derived CDR1 and CDR2 are MNHNY and SVGAGI (reference sequence). The sample taken for sequencing was blood. The rearrangement joins TRBV6-6 to TRBJ1-2; no reliable D call. The receptor's source is a man aged 50-60 years in good health. The CDR3 reads CASSYSQKQNHGYTF. DNA for the CDR3: TGTGCCAGCAGTTACTCGCAGAAACAGAACCATGGCTACACCTTC.